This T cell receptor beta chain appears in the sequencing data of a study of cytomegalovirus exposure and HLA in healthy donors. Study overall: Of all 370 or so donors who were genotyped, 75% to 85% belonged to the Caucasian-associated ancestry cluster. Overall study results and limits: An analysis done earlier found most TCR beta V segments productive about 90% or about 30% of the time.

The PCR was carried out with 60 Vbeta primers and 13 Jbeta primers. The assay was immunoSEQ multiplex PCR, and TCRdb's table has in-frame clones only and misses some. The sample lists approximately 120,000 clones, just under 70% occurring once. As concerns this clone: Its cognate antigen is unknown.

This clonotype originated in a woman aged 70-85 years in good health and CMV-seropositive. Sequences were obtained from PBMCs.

The CDR3 reads CANSRDSGYEQYF. The CDR3 coding sequence is TGTGCCAACAGCCGGGACTCCGGCTACGAGCAGTACTTC. The chain employs TRBV25-1 and TRBJ2-7; D is possibly TRBD2 (6 bases). The CDR3 totals 13 residues. The ends were cut back, 10 bases at V and 3 bases at J, with 16 bases in the middle. Per germline, CDR1 MGHDK and CDR2 SYGVNS.